This TCR beta chain originates from a study of naive and memory T cell subsets. Points from the study as a whole: TCR transcript changes with activation or differentiation may affect this RNA method.

Ten or more counts support this clonotype. The antigen remains unidentified. Germline trimming cut 4 bases from V and 3 bases from J; bases unmatched to any gene: 17. The CDR3 totals 18 residues. Germline V gene sequence: CDR1 SEHNR, CDR2 FQNEAQ (reference sequence). Adult healthy volunteers gave 2.5 ml peripheral blood for whole-blood RNA. TCR cDNA received a 3' ligated oligonucleotide that carried a UMI. Cells were not sorted; total RNA input targeted 1 to 1000 ng. For blood and skin samples, reverse transcription used TCR alpha and beta constant primers. Ligated cDNA underwent four rounds of PCR with nested alpha and beta constant region primers and SP2. TCRdb re-called the 5' RACE reads with MiXCR, one entry per CDR3 protein. The sample includes about 25,000 distinct CDR3 sequences, 20% to 25% of them seen just once.

This sequence originates from a female donor in good health. This rearrangement joins TRBV7-9 to TRBJ2-7; 8 bases are a match to TRBD1. CDR3 nucleotide sequence: TGTGCCAGCAGCTCCGCAAGCCTCCGGACAGGGAATAACTACGAGCAGTACTTC. Translation: CASSSASLRTGNNYEQYF. The variable domain in full, with the rest retrieved from reference TRBV7-9 and TRBJ2-7, is DTGVSQNPRHKITKRGQNVTFRCDPISEHNRLYWYRQTLGQGPEFLTYFQNEAQLEKSRLLSDRFSAERPKGSFSTLEIQRTEQGDSAMYLCASSSASLRTGNNYEQYFGPGTRLTVT.